This passage covers 10 T cell receptor beta chains from one sample sequenced in a study of PD-L1 blockade in urothelial cancer. Sample time point: peripheral blood 6 weeks after treatment start. Assay: immunoSEQ multiplex PCR; the TCRdb copy retains only in-frame clones and omits some. There are about 30,000 clones in the sample; roughly nine tenths occur only once, and approximately 8% lies in the top ten. This sample comprised PBMCs, obtained around atezolizumab (anti-PD-L1) treatment. The receptors derive from a man at least 80 years old with urothelial cancer.

The chain joins TRBV7-2 to TRBJ1-1, with D maybe TRBD1 (6 bases). Germline CDR1 is SGHTA and CDR2 is FQGNSA. V shed 3 bases and J shed 10 bases, with 9 bases lying between them. The CDR3 runs to 11 residues. The CDR3 DNA sequence: TGTGCCAGCAGCTTGGGCAGGGGAGCTTTCTTT. As protein: CASSLGRGAFF.

The V and J genes are TRBV5-5 and TRBJ2-5; D is uncertain. Germline V gene data show CDR1 as SGHKS and CDR2 as YYEKEE (reference sequence). The CDR3 spans 13 residues. V was clipped by 1 base and J by 5 bases, with 9 bases between them. The CDR3 nucleotides read TGTGCCAGCAGCTTGCCGGGTCAGGAGACCCAGTACTTC. This encodes CASSLPGQETQYF.

The V gene is TRBV7-2, the J gene TRBJ2-1; 7 nucleotides line up with TRBD2. Germline assignment: CDR1 SGHTA and CDR2 FQGNSA. V lost 1 base, J lost 4 bases, and 7 bases stayed unmatched. The CDR3 sequence is 16 residues long. CDR3 sequence reads: CASSLGSGGGYNEQFF. Written as DNA, the CDR3 is TGTGCCAGCAGCTTAGGCTCGGGAGGAGGGTACAATGAGCAGTTCTTC.

This chain uses TRBV27 with TRBJ2-1; D remains ambiguous. Germline values: CDR1 MNHEY, CDR2 SMNVEV (reference sequence). V lost 3 bases and J 2 bases, leaving 11 bases between the germline ends. The CDR3 sequence is 15 residues long. The DNA for the CDR3 is TGTGCCAGCAGTTTTGGGCCCAGCCCCTACAATGAGCAGTTCTTC. Its translation is CASSFGPSPYNEQFF.

The V gene is TRBV5-1, the J gene TRBJ1-1; D unresolved. Germline CDR1 SGHRS, CDR2 YFSETQ. The CDR3 spans 15 residues. Trimming took 1 base from V and 1 from J, leaving 11 bases between them. The CDR3 region has the DNA TGCGCCAGCAGCTTGCGTGGTGAGGGGAACACTGAAGCTTTCTTT. Amino acid sequence: CASSLRGEGNTEAFF.

This clone has only one observation. The rearrangement joins TRBV5-4 to TRBJ1-1, with 7 bases lining up with TRBD1. J was trimmed by 5 bases and V by 2 bases; bases with no gene match: 6. The CDR3 is made up of 14 amino acids. Germline CDR1 SGHNT, CDR2 YYREEE (reference sequence). The CDR3 DNA follows: TGTGCCAGCAGCTTCAACAGGGGCGGTACTGAAGCTTTCTTT. This translates into CASSFNRGGTEAFF.

The chain has TRBV19 and TRBJ1-3, with TRBD1 identical over 7 bases. V lost 9 bases, J lost 0 bases, and 8 bases stayed unmatched. CDR3 length: 15 amino acids. Germline assignment: CDR1 LNHDA and CDR2 SQIVND (reference sequence). DNA of the CDR3: TGTGCCAGCAACCCGGGACAGAGCTCTGGAAACACCATATATTTT. Amino acid sequence: CASNPGQSSGNTIYF.

This rearrangement joins TRBV18 to TRBJ1-1; 8 bases match TRBD1. V shed 1 base, J shed 6 bases, and the junction held 10 bases outside the gene matches. The CDR3 totals 16 residues. Germline assignment: CDR1 KGHSH and CDR2 LQKENI. CDR3 in amino acids: CASSPLFRDRSAEAFF. In nucleotides, the CDR3 is TGTGCCAGCTCACCACTGTTCCGGGACAGGTCCGCTGAAGCTTTCTTT.

The chain uses TRBV16 and TRBJ1-1; D perhaps matches TRBD1 (6 bases). V lost 6 bases and J lost 4, with 6 bases in between. Germline CDR1 is KGHSY and CDR2 is FQNENV. The CDR3 has 11 amino acids. The CDR3, as DNA: TGTGCCAGCAGAGGGGGCACTGAAGCTTTCTTT. It specifies CASRGGTEAFF.

The chain links TRBV7-2 to TRBJ1-5, with a weak D call TRBD1 (5 bases). CDR3 length equals 14 residues. CDR1 is SGHTA and CDR2 is FQGNSA in the germline V gene. V gave up 1 base and J gave up 5 bases, with 9 bases separating them. CDR3 coding DNA: TGTGCCAGCAGCTTAGGGGGGGGGTATCAGCCCCAGCATTTT. This gives the protein CASSLGGGYQPQHF. Drawing the rest from reference TRBV7-2 and TRBJ1-5, the complete variable domain is GAGVSQSPSNKVTEKGKDVELRCDPISGHTALYWYRQSLGQGLEFLIYFQGNSAPDKSGLPSDRFSAERTGGSVSTLTIQRTQQEDSAVYLCASSLGGGYQPQHFGDGTRLSIL.